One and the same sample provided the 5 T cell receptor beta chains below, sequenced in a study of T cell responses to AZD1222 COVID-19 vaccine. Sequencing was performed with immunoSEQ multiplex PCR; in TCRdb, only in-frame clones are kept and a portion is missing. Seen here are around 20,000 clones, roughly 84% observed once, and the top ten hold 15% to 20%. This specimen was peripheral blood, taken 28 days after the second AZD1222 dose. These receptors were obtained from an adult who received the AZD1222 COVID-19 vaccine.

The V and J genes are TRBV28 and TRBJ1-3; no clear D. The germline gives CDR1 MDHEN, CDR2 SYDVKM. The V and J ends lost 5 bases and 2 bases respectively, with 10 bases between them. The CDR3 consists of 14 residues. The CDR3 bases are TGTGCCAGCAGTGGGCCAATCGCTGGAAACACCATATATTTT. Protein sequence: CASSGPIAGNTIYF.

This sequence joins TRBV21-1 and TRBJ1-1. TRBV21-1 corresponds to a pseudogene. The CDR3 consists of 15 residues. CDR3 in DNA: TGTGCCAGCAGCAACTACGGACGGCCAGGTGCTGAAGCTTTCTTT. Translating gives CASSNYGRPGAEAFF.

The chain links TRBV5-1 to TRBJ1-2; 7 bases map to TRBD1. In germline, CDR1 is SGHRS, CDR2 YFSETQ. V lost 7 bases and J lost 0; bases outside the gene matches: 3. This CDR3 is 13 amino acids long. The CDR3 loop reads CASQGQTNYGYTF. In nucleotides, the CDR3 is TGCGCCAGCCAGGGACAGACTAACTATGGCTACACCTTC.

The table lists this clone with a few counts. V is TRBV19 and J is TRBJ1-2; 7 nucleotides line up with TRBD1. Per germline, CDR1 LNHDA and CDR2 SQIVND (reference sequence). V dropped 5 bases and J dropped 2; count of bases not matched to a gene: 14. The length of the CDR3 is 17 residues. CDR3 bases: TGTGCCAGTAGTCGTTCGAGTGCCAGGGGGAAAAACTATGGCTACACCTTC. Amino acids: CASSRSSARGKNYGYTF.

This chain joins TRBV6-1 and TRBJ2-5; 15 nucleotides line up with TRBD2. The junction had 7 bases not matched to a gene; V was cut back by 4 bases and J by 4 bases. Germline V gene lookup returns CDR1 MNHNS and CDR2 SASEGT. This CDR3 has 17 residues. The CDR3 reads CASSGTSGRAWGETQYF. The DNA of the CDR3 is TGTGCCAGCAGTGGGACTAGCGGGAGGGCCTGGGGAGAGACCCAGTACTTC.